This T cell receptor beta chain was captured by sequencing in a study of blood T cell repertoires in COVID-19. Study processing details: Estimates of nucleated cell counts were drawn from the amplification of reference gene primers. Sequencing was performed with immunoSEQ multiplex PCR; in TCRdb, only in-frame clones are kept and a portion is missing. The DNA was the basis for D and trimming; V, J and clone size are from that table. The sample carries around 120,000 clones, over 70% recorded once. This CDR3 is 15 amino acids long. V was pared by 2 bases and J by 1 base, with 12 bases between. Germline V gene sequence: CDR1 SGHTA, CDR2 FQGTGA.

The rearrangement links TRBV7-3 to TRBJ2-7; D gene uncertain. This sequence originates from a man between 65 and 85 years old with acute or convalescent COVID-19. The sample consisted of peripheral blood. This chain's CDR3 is CASSLDVATSYEQYF. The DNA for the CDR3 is TGTGCCAGCAGCTTAGACGTAGCTACTTCCTACGAGCAGTACTTC.